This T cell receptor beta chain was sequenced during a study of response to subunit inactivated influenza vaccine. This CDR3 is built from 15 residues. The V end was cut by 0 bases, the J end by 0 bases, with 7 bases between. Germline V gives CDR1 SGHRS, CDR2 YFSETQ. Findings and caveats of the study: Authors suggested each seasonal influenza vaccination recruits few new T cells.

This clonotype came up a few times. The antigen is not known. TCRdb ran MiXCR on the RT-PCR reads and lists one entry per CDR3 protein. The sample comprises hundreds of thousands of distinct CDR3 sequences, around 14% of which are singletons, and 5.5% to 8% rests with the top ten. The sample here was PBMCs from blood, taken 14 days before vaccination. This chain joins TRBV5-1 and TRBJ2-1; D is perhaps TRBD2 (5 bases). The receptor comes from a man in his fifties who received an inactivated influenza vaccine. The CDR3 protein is CASSLDLASYNEQFF. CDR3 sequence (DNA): TGCGCCAGCAGCTTGGATCTAGCCTCCTACAATGAGCAGTTCTTC.